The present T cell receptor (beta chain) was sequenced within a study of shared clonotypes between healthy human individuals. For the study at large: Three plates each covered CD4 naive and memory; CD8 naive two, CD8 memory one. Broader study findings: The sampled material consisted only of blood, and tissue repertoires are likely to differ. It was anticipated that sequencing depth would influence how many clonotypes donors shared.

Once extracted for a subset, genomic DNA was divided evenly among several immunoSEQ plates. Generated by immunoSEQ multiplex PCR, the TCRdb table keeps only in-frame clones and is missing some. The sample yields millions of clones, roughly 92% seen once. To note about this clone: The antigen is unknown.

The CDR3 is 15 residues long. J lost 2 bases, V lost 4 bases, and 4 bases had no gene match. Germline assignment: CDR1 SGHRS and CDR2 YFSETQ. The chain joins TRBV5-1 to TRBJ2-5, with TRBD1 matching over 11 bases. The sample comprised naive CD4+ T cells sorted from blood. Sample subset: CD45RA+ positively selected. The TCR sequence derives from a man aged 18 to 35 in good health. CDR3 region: CASSKGQGGQETQYF. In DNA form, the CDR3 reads TGCGCCAGCAGCAAGGGACAGGGGGGGCAAGAGACCCAGTACTTC.